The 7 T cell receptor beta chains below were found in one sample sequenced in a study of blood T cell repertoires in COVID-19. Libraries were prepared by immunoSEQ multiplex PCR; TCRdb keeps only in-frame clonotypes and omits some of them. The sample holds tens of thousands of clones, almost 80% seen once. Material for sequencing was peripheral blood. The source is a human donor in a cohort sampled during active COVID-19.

DNA of the CDR3: TGTGCCAGCAGCTCCTCTATTAATCAGCCCCAGCATTTT. The encoded protein is CASSSSINQPQHF. V gene TRBV28 combines with J gene TRBJ1-5; D gene ambiguous. V was cut by 6 bases and J by 4 bases, with 10 bases left in between. The CDR3 totals 13 residues. Germline CDR1 is MDHEN and CDR2 is SYDVKM. Full variable domain (outside the CDR3, taken from reference TRBV28 and TRBJ1-5): DVKVTQSSRYLVKRTGEKVFLECVQDMDHENMFWYRQDPGLGLRLIYFSYDVKMKEKGDIPEGYSVSREKKERFSLILESASTNQTSMYLCASSSSINQPQHFGDGTRLSIL.

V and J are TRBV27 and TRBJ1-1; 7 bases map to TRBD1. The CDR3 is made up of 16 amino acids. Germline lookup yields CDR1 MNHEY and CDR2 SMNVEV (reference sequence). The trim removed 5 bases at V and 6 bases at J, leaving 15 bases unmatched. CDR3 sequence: CASSLLTGQGVAEAFF. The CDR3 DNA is TGTGCCAGCAGTCTCCTGACAGGGCAAGGGGTGGCTGAAGCTTTCTTT.

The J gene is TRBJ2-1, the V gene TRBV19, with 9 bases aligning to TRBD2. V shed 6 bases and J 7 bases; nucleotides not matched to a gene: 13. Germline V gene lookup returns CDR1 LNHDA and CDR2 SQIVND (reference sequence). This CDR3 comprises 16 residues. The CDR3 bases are TGTGCCAGTAGGTCGTTAGCGGGAGCACGGTTTAATGAGCAGTTCTTC. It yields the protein CASRSLAGARFNEQFF.

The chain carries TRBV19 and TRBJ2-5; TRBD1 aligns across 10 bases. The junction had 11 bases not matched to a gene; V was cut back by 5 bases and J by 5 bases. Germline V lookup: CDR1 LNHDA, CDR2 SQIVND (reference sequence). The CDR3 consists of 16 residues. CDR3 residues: CASSSATGGLWETQYF. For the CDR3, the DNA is TGTGCCAGTAGTTCAGCGACAGGGGGCTTATGGGAGACCCAGTACTTC.

The CDR3 sequence is CASSQGPGNQPQHF. CDR3 bases: TGCGCCAGCAGCCAAGGTCCGGGCAATCAGCCCCAGCATTTT. The V gene is TRBV4-1, the J gene TRBJ1-5; no clear D. Germline CDR1 and CDR2: MGHRA and YSYEKL. This CDR3 is built from 14 residues. The V end lost 1 base, the J end lost 2 bases, and 6 bases lay between the germline ends.

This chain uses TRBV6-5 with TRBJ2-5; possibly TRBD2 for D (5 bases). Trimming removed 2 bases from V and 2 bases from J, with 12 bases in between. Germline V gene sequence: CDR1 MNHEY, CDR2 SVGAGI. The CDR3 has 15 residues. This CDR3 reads CASSYRVGIQETQYF. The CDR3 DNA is TGTGCCAGCAGTTACAGGGTCGGGATTCAAGAGACCCAGTACTTC.

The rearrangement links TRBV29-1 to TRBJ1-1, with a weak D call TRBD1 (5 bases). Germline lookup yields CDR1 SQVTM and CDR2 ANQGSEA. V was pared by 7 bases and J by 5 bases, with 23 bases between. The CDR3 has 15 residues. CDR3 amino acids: CSAPGPTREGTEAFF. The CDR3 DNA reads TGCAGCGCCCCGGGCCCTACACGGGAGGGGACTGAAGCTTTCTTT.